This is a list of T cell receptor beta chains from one sample in a study of T cells in Graves' hyperthyroidism and ophthalmopathy. TCRdb reanalysed the multiplex PCR reads using MiXCR and keeps one entry per CDR3 protein. The table includes hundreds of thousands of distinct CDR3 sequences, 16% detected once. The material sequenced was blood. The source is a woman between 35 and 50 years old with Graves' ophthalmopathy. CDR3s include the opening cysteine and the closing phenylalanine or tryptophan. D genes are given only for firm matches. Expanded clones get a size class; other rows say once, few or many, or leave the size out.

D	size	J	length	V	DNA	CDR3
TRBD1	few	TRBJ1-2	14	TRBV18	TGTGCCAGCTCATCGGGACAGGGGGAGTTCGGCTACACCTTC	CASSSGQGEFGYTF
TRBD1	many	TRBJ2-3	15	TRBV5-1	TGCGCCAGCAGAGTAATCACAGGGGGCGTGGATACGCAGTATTTT	CASRVITGGVDTQYF
-	few	TRBJ2-1	11	TRBV28	TGTGCCAGCAGTTTTAGCCGGGAGCAGTTCTTC	CASSFSREQFF
TRBD1	-	TRBJ1-6	12	TRBV6-2/TRBV6-3	TGTGCCATCGGGACAGGGAATTCACCCCTCCACTTT	CAIGTGNSPLHF
-	few	TRBJ2-3	15	TRBV5-5	TGTGCCAGCCAGGACAGATACTCCCTCGCAGATACGCAGTATTTT	CASQDRYSLADTQYF
-	many	TRBJ2-1	18	TRBV11-2	TGTGCCAGCAGCTTATTCAGCAGGGAACCCATGAGAGGCAATGAGCAGTTCTTC	CASSLFSREPMRGNEQFF
TRBD1	-	TRBJ1-1	14	TRBV30	TGTGCCTGGAGTTCGGGGACAGGGGCCACTGAAGCTTTCTTT	CAWSSGTGATEAFF
-	few	TRBJ1-4	13	TRBV2	TGTGCCATTGGACACTTAACTAATGAAAAACTGTTTTTT	CAIGHLTNEKLFF
TRBD2	many	TRBJ2-1	14	TRBV2	TGTGCCAGCAGTGAGTCGGGAGGGCACAATGAGCAGTTCTTC	CASSESGGHNEQFF
-	many	TRBJ1-6	15	TRBV18	TGTGCCAGCTCACCAGAGGGTGCGAGGGGTTCACCCCTCCACTTT	CASSPEGARGSPLHF
TRBD1	many	TRBJ1-2	15	TRBV2	TGTGCCAGCAGTGAAGAGACAGGGGGTATCTATGGCTACACCTTC	CASSEETGGIYGYTF
-	few	TRBJ1-4	15	TRBV6-1	TGTGCCAGCAGTGACACATGGGCAGGGCGGGAAAAACTGTTTTTT	CASSDTWAGREKLFF
-	many	TRBJ2-7	13	TRBV5-6	TGTGCCAGCAGCTTGAACGGACCCTACGAGCAGTACTTC	CASSLNGPYEQYF
TRBD1	many	TRBJ1-5	16	TRBV5-6	TGTGCCAGCAGCAGAACAGGGGTAGGTGGCAATCAGCCCCAGCATTTT	CASSRTGVGGNQPQHF
TRBD2	many	TRBJ2-1	17	TRBV3-1	TGTGCCAGCAGCCAAGCAATGGGCGGGGGGGGCTACAATGAGCAGTTCTTC	CASSQAMGGGGYNEQFF
-	-	TRBJ1-2	15	TRBV7-3	TGTGCCAGCAGCTCTTATCTTTCGGAGAGGTATGGCTACACCTTC	CASSSYLSERYGYTF
TRBD1	many	TRBJ2-1	18	TRBV28	TGTGCCAGCAGTTTACGTCTCGGGTCGAGGACAGGGGGCGTCGAGCAGTTCTTC	CASSLRLGSRTGGVEQFF
-	-	TRBJ1-3	14	TRBV7-9	TGTGCCAGCAGCACCAGATTCTCTGGAAACACCATATATTTT	CASSTRFSGNTIYF
-	many	TRBJ2-3	13	TRBV3-1	TGTGCCAGCAGCTCAATTTTGGAGAGTACGCAGTATTTT	CASSSILESTQYF
TRBD1	once	TRBJ1-1	14	TRBV28	TGTGCCAGCAGGGACAGGGGGCGTGGGACTGAAGCTTTCTTT	CASRDRGRGTEAFF
-	many	TRBJ1-4	14	TRBV18	TGTGCCAGCTCACCACGCCAGGGTAGCGAAAAACTGTTTTTT	CASSPRQGSEKLFF
-	many	TRBJ1-5	14	TRBV7-9	TGTGCCAGCAGCTTGGACAGTTTCAATCAGCCCCAGCATTTT	CASSLDSFNQPQHF
-	few	TRBJ1-2	14	TRBV3-1	TGTGCCAGCAGCCAAGGTTTCAGGACCTATGGCTACACCTTC	CASSQGFRTYGYTF
TRBD1	-	TRBJ1-1	16	TRBV18	TGTGCCAGCTCACCATTCGGACAGGGGGGCAACACTGAAGCTCTCTTT	CASSPFGQGGNTEALF
TRBD1	many	TRBJ1-1	15	TRBV28	TGTGCCAGCAGTTTTGGGACAGGGGTTGGCACTGAAGCTTTCTTT	CASSFGTGVGTEAFF
-	-	TRBJ2-5	13	TRBV30	TGTGCCTGGAGTGTACAGGATCAAGAGACCCAGTACTTC	CAWSVQDQETQYF
-	few	TRBJ1-2	13	TRBV20-1	TGCAGTGCTAGAACAGGCCCGGGATATGGCTACACCTTC	CSARTGPGYGYTF
-	-	TRBJ2-1	14	TRBV20-1	TGCAGTGCCCCCGACCAGCCAGGCGTCTACGAGCAGTTCTTC	CSAPDQPGVYEQFF
-	-	TRBJ1-1	14	TRBV6-2/TRBV6-3	TGTGCCAGCAGTTACAAGGGAATGAACACTGAAGCTTTCTTT	CASSYKGMNTEAFF
-	many	TRBJ2-7	13	TRBV20-1	TGCAGTGCTACGGGCAGCCCCTCGGGCGAGCAGTACTTC	CSATGSPSGEQYF
-	-	TRBJ1-1	18	TRBV5-1	TGCGCCAGCAGCTCTAACGTCGGGGGCGGCCCGAAGAACACTGAAGCTTTCTTT	CASSSNVGGGPKNTEAFF
TRBD1	-	TRBJ2-1	14	TRBV10-3	TGTGCCATCAATCTGGGACAGGGGAACAATGAGCAGTTCTTC	CAINLGQGNNEQFF
-	few	TRBJ1-3	15	TRBV5-1	TGCGCCAGCAGCCGGACGGGCGAGGCTGGAAACACCATATATTTT	CASSRTGEAGNTIYF
-	many	TRBJ1-1	16	TRBV6-1	TGTGCCAGCAGTGAAAGGAGGCAGGTTGGGGACACTGAAGCTTTCTTT	CASSERRQVGDTEAFF
-	many	TRBJ2-1	12	TRBV2	TGTGCCAGCACCTATAGCGGCAATGAGCAGTTCTTC	CASTYSGNEQFF
TRBD1	few	TRBJ1-1	16	TRBV15	TGTGCCACCAGCGGACCGGGACAGGGGATTGGGGCTGAAGCTTTCTTT	CATSGPGQGIGAEAFF
-	few	TRBJ2-1	14	TRBV19	TGTGCCAGTAGGGGCGGGAATTCATGGGATGAGCAGTTCTTC	CASRGGNSWDEQFF
-	many	TRBJ1-2	12	TRBV7-2	TGTGCCAGCAGCTTAGGATACTATGGCTACACCTTC	CASSLGYYGYTF
-	-	TRBJ2-1	14	TRBV2	TGTGCCAGCAGTGTAATTCAATCTGGCAATGAGCAGTTCTTC	CASSVIQSGNEQFF
-	many	TRBJ1-6	13	TRBV18	TGTGCCAGCTCACCGAAGGGGAATTCACCCCTCCACTTT	CASSPKGNSPLHF
-	many	TRBJ2-3	14	TRBV28	TGTGCCAGCAGTTTATCGACGCCTCCAGATACGCAGTATTTT	CASSLSTPPDTQYF
-	few	TRBJ2-3	15	TRBV27	TGTGCCAGCAGTTCCCGTGGGGCTAGCACAGATACGCAGTATTTT	CASSSRGASTDTQYF
-	many	TRBJ2-3	16	TRBV20-1	TGCAGTGCTAGCCCCAGGTGGGGTTCGAGCACAGATACGCAGTATTTT	CSASPRWGSSTDTQYF
-	many	TRBJ2-5	18	TRBV3-1	TGTGCCAGCAGCCAAGTAGGCGGTTGGGGCGGGGAAGAAGAGACCCAGTACTTC	CASSQVGGWGGEEETQYF
-	few	TRBJ2-3	15	TRBV5-1	TGCGCCAGCAGCTTGGTGAGGACCTACACAGATACGCAGTATTTT	CASSLVRTYTDTQYF
TRBD1	few	TRBJ2-2	14	TRBV14	TGTGCCAGCAGGACCGGGACAGGGGTCGGGGAGCTGTTTTTT	CASRTGTGVGELFF
TRBD1	many	TRBJ1-5	13	TRBV18	TGTGCCAGCTCCTCAGGGGGGGATCAGCCCCAGCATTTT	CASSSGGDQPQHF
-	-	TRBJ2-6	16	TRBV12-3/TRBV12-4	TGTGCCAGCAGTTTCTTCAAGACCTCGGGGGCCAACGTCCTGACTTTC	CASSFFKTSGANVLTF
TRBD1	many	TRBJ1-2	13	TRBV5-8	TGTGCCAGCAGCAGAACAGGGGTTTATGGCTACACCTTC	CASSRTGVYGYTF
-	few	TRBJ2-2	12	TRBV5-1	TGCGCCAGCAAACAGAACACCGGGGAGCTGTTTTTT	CASKQNTGELFF
-	few	TRBJ2-3	13	TRBV6-1	TGTGCCAGCAGGGAGGGGTACACAGATACGCAGTATTTT	CASREGYTDTQYF
TRBD2	many	TRBJ2-1	16	TRBV3-1	TGTGCCAGCAGCCAAGATTGGGGACTAGCGATCGATGAGCAGTTCTTC	CASSQDWGLAIDEQFF
-	many	TRBJ2-2	13	TRBV2	TGTGCCAGCAGAGGCGTTTTTCTCGGGGAGCTGTTTTTT	CASRGVFLGELFF
TRBD2	many	TRBJ2-1	18	TRBV6-1	TGTGCCAGCTCACCGACTAGCGGCGAATACCTCTCCTACAATGAGCAGTTCTTC	CASSPTSGEYLSYNEQFF
TRBD1	-	TRBJ1-6	15	TRBV12-3/TRBV12-4	TGTGCCACGACCTTGCAGGGGGGAGTTGATTCACCCCTCCACTTT	CATTLQGGVDSPLHF